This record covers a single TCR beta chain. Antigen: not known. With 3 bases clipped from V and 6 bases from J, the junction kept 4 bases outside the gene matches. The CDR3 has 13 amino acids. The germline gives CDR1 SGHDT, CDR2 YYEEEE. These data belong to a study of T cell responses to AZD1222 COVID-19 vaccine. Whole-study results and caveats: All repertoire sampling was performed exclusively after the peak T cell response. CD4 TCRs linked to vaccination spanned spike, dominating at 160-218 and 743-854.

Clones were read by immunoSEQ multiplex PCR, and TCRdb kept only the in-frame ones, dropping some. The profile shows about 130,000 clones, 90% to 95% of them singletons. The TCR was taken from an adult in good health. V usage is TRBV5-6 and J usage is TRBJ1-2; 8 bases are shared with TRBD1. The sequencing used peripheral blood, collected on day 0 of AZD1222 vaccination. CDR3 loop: CASSYGQGDGYTF. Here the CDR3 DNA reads TGTGCCAGCAGCTACGGACAGGGTGATGGCTACACCTTC.